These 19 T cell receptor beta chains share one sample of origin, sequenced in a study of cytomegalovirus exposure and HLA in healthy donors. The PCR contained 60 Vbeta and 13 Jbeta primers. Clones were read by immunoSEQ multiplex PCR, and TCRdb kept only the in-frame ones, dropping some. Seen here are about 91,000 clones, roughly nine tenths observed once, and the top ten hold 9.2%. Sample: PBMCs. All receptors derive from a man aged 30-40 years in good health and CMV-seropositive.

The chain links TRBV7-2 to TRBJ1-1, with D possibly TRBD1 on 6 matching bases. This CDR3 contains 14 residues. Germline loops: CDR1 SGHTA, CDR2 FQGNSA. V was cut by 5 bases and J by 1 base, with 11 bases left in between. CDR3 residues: CASSPGHQNTEAFF. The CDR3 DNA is TGTGCCAGCAGCCCGGGACATCAGAACACTGAAGCTTTCTTT.

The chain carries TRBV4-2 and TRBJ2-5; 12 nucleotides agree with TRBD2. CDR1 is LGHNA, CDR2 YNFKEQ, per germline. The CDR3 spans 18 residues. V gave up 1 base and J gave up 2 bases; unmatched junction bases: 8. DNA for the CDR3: TGTGCCAGCAGCCAAGCCCTAGCGGGAGGGCCCCAACAAGAGACCCAGTACTTC. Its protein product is CASSQALAGGPQQETQYF.

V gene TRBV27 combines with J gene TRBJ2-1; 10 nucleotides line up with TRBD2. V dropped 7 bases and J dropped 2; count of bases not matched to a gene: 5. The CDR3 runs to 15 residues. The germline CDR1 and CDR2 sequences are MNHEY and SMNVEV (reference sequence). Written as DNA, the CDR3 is TGTGCCAGCAAAAGAAGCGGGAGGGCCTACAATGAGCAGTTCTTC. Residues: CASKRSGRAYNEQFF.

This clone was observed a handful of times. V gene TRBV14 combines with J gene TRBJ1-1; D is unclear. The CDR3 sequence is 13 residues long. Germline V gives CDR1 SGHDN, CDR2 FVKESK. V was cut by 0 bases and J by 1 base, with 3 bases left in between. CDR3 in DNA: TGTGCCAGCAGCCAAGAGGCGAACACTGAAGCTTTCTTT. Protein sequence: CASSQEANTEAFF.

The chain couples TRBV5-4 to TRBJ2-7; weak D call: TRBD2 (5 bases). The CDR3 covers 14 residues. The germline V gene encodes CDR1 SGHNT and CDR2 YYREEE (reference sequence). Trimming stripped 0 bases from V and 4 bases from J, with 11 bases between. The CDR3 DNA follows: TGTGCCAGCAGCTTGGCGGGGTCTGGTTACGAGCAGTACTTC. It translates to CASSLAGSGYEQYF.

The DNA for the CDR3 is TGTGCCACCAGCAGCGGGCGACTAGCGGCTCTCTCCTACGAGCAGTACTTC. It yields the protein CATSSGRLAALSYEQYF. V is TRBV15 and J is TRBJ2-7; 9 bases fit TRBD2. From germline, CDR1 is LNHNV and CDR2 YYDKDF (reference sequence). The ends lost 3 bases at V and 0 bases at J; junction bases unmatched: 9. The CDR3 loop spans 17 amino acids.

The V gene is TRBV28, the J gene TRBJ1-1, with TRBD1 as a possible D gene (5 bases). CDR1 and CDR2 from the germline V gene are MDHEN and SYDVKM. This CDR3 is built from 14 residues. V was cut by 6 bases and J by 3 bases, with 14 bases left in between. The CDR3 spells CASSAGQGDTEAFF. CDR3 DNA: TGTGCCAGCAGCGCCGGGCAGGGTGACACTGAAGCTTTCTTT.

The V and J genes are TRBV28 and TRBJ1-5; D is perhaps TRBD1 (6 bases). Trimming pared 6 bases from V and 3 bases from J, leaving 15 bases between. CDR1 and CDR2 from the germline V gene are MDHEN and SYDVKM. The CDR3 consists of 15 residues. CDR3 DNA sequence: TGTGCCAGCAGCTACGGACAGCTTTACAATCAGCCCCAGCATTTT. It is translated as CASSYGQLYNQPQHF. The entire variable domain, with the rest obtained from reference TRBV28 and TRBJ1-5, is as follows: DVKVTQSSRYLVKRTGEKVFLECVQDMDHENMFWYRQDPGLGLRLIYFSYDVKMKEKGDIPEGYSVSREKKERFSLILESASTNQTSMYLCASSYGQLYNQPQHFGDGTRLSIL.

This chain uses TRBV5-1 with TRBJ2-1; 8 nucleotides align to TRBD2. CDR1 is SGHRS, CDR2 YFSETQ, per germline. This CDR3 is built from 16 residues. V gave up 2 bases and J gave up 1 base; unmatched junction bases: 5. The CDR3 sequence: CASSLSLAGSYNEQFF. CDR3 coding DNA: TGCGCCAGCAGCTTAAGCCTAGCGGGTTCCTACAATGAGCAGTTCTTC.

The CDR3 reads CASSQDLAQPQHF. Written as DNA, the CDR3 is TGTGCCAGCAGCCAAGATTTAGCTCAGCCCCAGCATTTT. The chain has TRBV4-2 and TRBJ1-5; no definite D call. V lost 0 bases, J lost 6 bases, and 6 bases lay in between. CDR3 size: 13 residues. Germline CDR1 and CDR2: LGHNA and YNFKEQ.

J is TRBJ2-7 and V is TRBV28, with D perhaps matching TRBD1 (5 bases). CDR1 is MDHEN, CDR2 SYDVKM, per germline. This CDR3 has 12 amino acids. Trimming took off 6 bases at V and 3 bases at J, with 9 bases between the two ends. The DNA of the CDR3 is TGTGCCAGCAGCCAAACAGGCTACGAGCAGTACTTC. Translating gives CASSQTGYEQYF.

As DNA, the CDR3 is TGCGCCAGCAGCTTGGGACACGAGAACACTGAAGCTTTCTTT. Amino acid sequence: CASSLGHENTEAFF. The J gene is TRBJ1-1, the V gene TRBV5-1, with D unclear. V dropped 0 bases and J dropped 1 base, with 7 bases sitting between them. Germline V gene data show CDR1 as SGHRS and CDR2 as YFSETQ. This CDR3 region has 14 residues.

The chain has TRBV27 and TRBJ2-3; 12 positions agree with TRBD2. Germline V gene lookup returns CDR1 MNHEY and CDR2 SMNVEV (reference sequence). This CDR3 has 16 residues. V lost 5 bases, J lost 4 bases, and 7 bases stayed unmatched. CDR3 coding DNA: TGTGCCAGCAGTATACGACTAGCGGGAGTTGCAGATACGCAGTATTTT. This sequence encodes CASSIRLAGVADTQYF.

In DNA, the CDR3 is TGTGCCAGCAGTTTACGGTCGATTGCCTACGAGCAGTACTTC. This codes for CASSLRSIAYEQYF. The chain has TRBV27 and TRBJ2-7; no clear D. The germline CDR1 and CDR2 sequences are MNHEY and SMNVEV (reference sequence). The CDR3 consists of 14 residues. V was shortened by 2 bases and J by 2 bases, with 10 bases between the two germline ends.

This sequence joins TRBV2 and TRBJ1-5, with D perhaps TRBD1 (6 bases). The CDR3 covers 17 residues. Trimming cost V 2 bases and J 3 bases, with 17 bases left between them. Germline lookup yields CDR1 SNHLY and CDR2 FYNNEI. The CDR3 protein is CASSERSGARVNQPQHF. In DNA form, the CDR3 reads TGTGCCAGCAGTGAAAGGTCAGGGGCCAGAGTCAATCAGCCCCAGCATTTT.

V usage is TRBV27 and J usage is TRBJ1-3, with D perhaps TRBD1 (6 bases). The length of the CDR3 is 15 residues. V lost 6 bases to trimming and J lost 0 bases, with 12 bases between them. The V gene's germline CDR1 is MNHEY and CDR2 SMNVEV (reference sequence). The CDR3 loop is CASRSRGHSGNTIYF. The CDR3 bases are TGTGCCAGCAGATCCAGGGGCCACTCTGGAAACACCATATATTTT.

The CDR3 loop reads CACSQGSGTNEKLFF. CDR3 bases: TGTGCCTGCAGCCAAGGGTCGGGGACTAATGAAAAACTGTTTTTT. V usage is TRBV30 and J usage is TRBJ1-4; D is ambiguous. CDR1 and CDR2 from the germline V gene are GTSNPN and SVGIG (reference sequence). Trimming removed 6 bases from V and 2 bases from J, with 16 bases in between. This CDR3 has 15 residues.

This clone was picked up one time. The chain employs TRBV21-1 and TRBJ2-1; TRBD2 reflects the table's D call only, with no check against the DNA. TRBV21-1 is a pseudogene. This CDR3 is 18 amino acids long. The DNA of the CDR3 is TGTGCCAGCAGCATTGATACTAGCGGGAAGATAGCCTACAATGAGCAGTTCTTC. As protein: CASSIDTSGKIAYNEQFF.

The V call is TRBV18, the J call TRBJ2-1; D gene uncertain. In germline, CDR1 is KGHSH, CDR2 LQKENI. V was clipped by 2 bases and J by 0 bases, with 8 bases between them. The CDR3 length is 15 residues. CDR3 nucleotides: TGTGCCAGCTCACCAGAGGAGCCCTCCTACAATGAGCAGTTCTTC. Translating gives CASSPEEPSYNEQFF.